The 26 T cell receptor beta chains given below trace back to one sample, sequenced in a study of cytomegalovirus exposure and HLA in healthy donors. The PCR ran on 60 Vbeta and 13 Jbeta primers. TCRdb's table, derived via immunoSEQ multiplex PCR, lists solely in-frame clones and lacks some. The data hold around 100,000 clones, with just under 80% observed a single time. Sequencing input: PBMCs. These receptors originate from a woman aged 40 to 50 in good health and CMV-seropositive.

The CDR3 spells CASSQRGGAGTDTQYF. The CDR3 coding sequence is TGTGCCAGCAGCCAAAGAGGGGGCGCGGGCACAGATACGCAGTATTTT. The chain links TRBV4-2 to TRBJ2-3, with TRBD1 identical over 7 bases. This CDR3 contains 16 residues. Germline-derived CDR1 and CDR2 are LGHNA and YNFKEQ. V lost 2 bases, J lost 1 base, and 6 bases stayed unmatched.

This CDR3 is CASSMTGGNQPQHF. CDR3 bases: TGTGCCAGCAGCATGACAGGGGGCAATCAGCCCCAGCATTTT. This chain joins TRBV11-2 and TRBJ1-5, with 8 bases that match TRBD1. Germline V gives CDR1 SGHAT, CDR2 FQNNGV. This CDR3 is built from 14 residues. Trimming at V came to 5 bases and at J to 2 bases, leaving 2 bases not matched to a gene.

The chain employs TRBV29-1 and TRBJ1-1; D perhaps matches TRBD1 (6 bases). V was clipped by 3 bases and J by 4 bases, with 15 bases between them. Germline V gene lookup returns CDR1 SQVTM and CDR2 ANQGSEA. This CDR3 is 14 amino acids long. Here the CDR3 DNA reads TGCAGCGTTGATAGGCTTATAGGGGGCACTGAAGCTTTCTTT. Residues: CSVDRLIGGTEAFF. The complete variable domain, with remaining parts taken from reference TRBV29-1 and TRBJ1-1, reads SAVISQKPSRDICQRGTSLTIQCQVDSQVTMMFWYRQQPGQSLTLIATANQGSEATYESGFVIDKFPISRPNLTFSTLTVSNMSPEDSSIYLCSVDRLIGGTEAFFGQGTRLTVV.

The V gene is TRBV5-1, the J gene TRBJ2-1; TRBD1 matches 9 bases. The CDR3 loop spans 16 amino acids. Germline-derived CDR1 and CDR2 are SGHRS and YFSETQ. The V segment lost 2 bases and the J segment 2 bases; nucleotides outside the gene matches: 5. The CDR3 DNA follows: TGCGCCAGCAGCTTAATACAGGGGGCGGCCTACAATGAGCAGTTCTTC. As protein: CASSLIQGAAYNEQFF.

V is TRBV7-9 and J is TRBJ2-6, with unresolved D. CDR1 is SEHNR and CDR2 is FQNEAQ in the germline V gene (reference sequence). The V and J ends lost 3 bases and 0 bases respectively, with 6 bases between them. The CDR3 consists of 15 residues. In DNA, the CDR3 is TGTGCCAGCAGCTTTGGTAGCTCTGGGGCCAACGTCCTGACTTTC. Its protein product is CASSFGSSGANVLTF. Based on the CDR3 plus reference TRBV7-9 and TRBJ2-6, the full variable domain is DTGVSQNPRHKITKRGQNVTFRCDPISEHNRLYWYRQTLGQGPEFLTYFQNEAQLEKSRLLSDRFSAERPKGSFSTLEIQRTEQGDSAMYLCASSFGSSGANVLTFGAGSRLTVL.

With respect to this clone: The sample has other DNA sequences that encode this CDR3 too. The chain has TRBV4-2 and TRBJ2-3; TRBD2 aligns across 9 bases. CDR1 is LGHNA and CDR2 is YNFKEQ in the germline V gene. This CDR3 has 17 amino acids. V was pared by 3 bases and J by 2 bases, with 9 bases of the junction left unmatched. CDR3 residues: CASSQGGAGGFTDTQYF. The CDR3 DNA reads as TGTGCCAGCAGCCAGGGAGGAGCGGGAGGATTCACAGATACGCAGTATTTT.

This chain connects TRBV5-1 to TRBJ2-5; 8 positions match TRBD2. Trimming removed 3 bases from V and 2 bases from J; junction bases left unmatched: 6. The germline V gene has CDR1 SGHRS and CDR2 YFSETQ. This CDR3 spans 15 amino acids. The CDR3 DNA follows: TGCGCCAGCAGCTGGATAGCGGGGATACAAGAGACCCAGTACTTC. Its protein product is CASSWIAGIQETQYF.

The rearrangement links TRBV6-5 to TRBJ2-7; D perhaps matches TRBD2 (6 bases). V lost 7 bases, J lost 2 bases, and 18 bases lay in between. Germline values: CDR1 MNHEY, CDR2 SVGAGI. The CDR3 consists of 15 residues. The CDR3 coding sequence is TGTGCCAGCAAACGGTCGGCGGGAAGTACCTACGAGCAGTACTTC. Translation gives CASKRSAGSTYEQYF.

The gene calls are TRBV4-1 and TRBJ2-2; D might be TRBD1 (6 bases). Per the germline V gene, CDR1 is MGHRA and CDR2 is YSYEKL. Trimming took 0 bases from V and 2 from J, leaving 13 bases between them. CDR3 size: 17 residues. The CDR3 nucleotides are TGCGCCAGCAGCCAAGATTATCAGGGGATAAACACCGGGGAGCTGTTTTTT. This translates into CASSQDYQGINTGELFF.

In DNA form, the CDR3 reads TGTGCCAGCAGCTTGTCACAGGGAGACTATGGCTACACCTTC. Encoded protein: CASSLSQGDYGYTF. The gene calls are TRBV5-4 and TRBJ1-2, with D maybe TRBD1 (6 bases). Germline V gives CDR1 SGHNT, CDR2 YYREEE (reference sequence). The CDR3 loop spans 14 amino acids. V lost 1 base, J lost 3 bases, and 10 bases lay in between.

This chain connects TRBV15 to TRBJ2-5; 8 nucleotides align to TRBD1. Germline CDR1 and CDR2: LNHNV and YYDKDF (reference sequence). This CDR3 comprises 11 residues. The trim removed 11 bases at V and 5 bases at J, leaving 4 bases unmatched. CDR3 residues: CAAGGEETQYF. For the CDR3, the DNA is TGTGCCGCAGGGGGCGAGGAGACCCAGTACTTC. Drawing the rest from reference TRBV15 and TRBJ2-5, the complete variable domain is DAMVIQNPRYQVTQFGKPVTLSCSQTLNHNVMYWYQQKSSQAPKLLFHYYDKDFNNEADTPDNFQSRRPNTSFCFLDIRSPGLGDTAMYLCAAGGEETQYFGPGTRLLVL.

The chain recombines TRBV5-4 with TRBJ1-1; tentatively, D is TRBD1 (6 bases). With 2 bases removed from V and 1 base from J, the gap between germline ends came to 9 bases. This CDR3 region has 14 residues. CDR1 SGHNT and CDR2 YYREEE come from the germline V gene (reference sequence). The DNA of the CDR3 is TGTGCCAGCAGCTTTGGCAGGGGGAACACTGAAGCTTTCTTT. Its translation: CASSFGRGNTEAFF.

This clone was seen a handful of times. This rearrangement joins TRBV27 to TRBJ2-2; TRBD2 matches 13 bases. The J segment lost 0 bases and the V segment lost 8 bases, leaving 3 bases of the junction unmatched. Per the germline V gene, CDR1 is MNHEY and CDR2 is SMNVEV (reference sequence). CDR3 size: 16 residues. This CDR3 reads CASRTSGSANTGELFF. The CDR3 bases are TGTGCCAGCCGGACTAGCGGGAGCGCGAACACCGGGGAGCTGTTTTTT.

The chain uses TRBV4-2 and TRBJ2-2; unclear D gene. Germline V gene lookup returns CDR1 LGHNA and CDR2 YNFKEQ. The CDR3 consists of 15 residues. V was clipped by 5 bases and J by 3 bases, with 13 bases between them. The CDR3 DNA sequence: TGTGCCAGCAGCGAAGCGCCTCAGTACACCGGGGAGCTGTTTTTT. Translating gives CASSEAPQYTGELFF.

J is TRBJ1-5 and V is TRBV7-9, with TRBD1 as a possible D gene (5 bases). Trimming pared 1 base from V and 6 bases from J, leaving 7 bases between. This CDR3 has 13 residues. Per the germline V gene, CDR1 is SEHNR and CDR2 is FQNEAQ (reference sequence). The CDR3 DNA reads TGTGCCAGCAGCTTAGGGGGCGGTCAGCCCCAGCATTTT. Translating gives CASSLGGGQPQHF.

This rearrangement joins TRBV30 to TRBJ1-1; 8 positions agree with TRBD1. CDR3 length: 15 residues. Per germline, CDR1 GTSNPN and CDR2 SVGIG (reference sequence). V trimming: 0 bases; J trimming: 9 bases; junction bases outside the gene matches: 12. In nucleotides, the CDR3 is TGTGCCTGGAGTGTACCATGGACAGGGAAAAAGAAAGCTTTCTTT. This codes for CAWSVPWTGKKKAFF.

This chain connects TRBV11-2 to TRBJ2-7; 9 positions match TRBD1. This CDR3 spans 14 amino acids. V lost 1 base, J lost 7 bases, and 5 bases stayed unmatched. CDR1 and CDR2 (germline): SGHAT, FQNNGV. The DNA for the CDR3 is TGTGCCAGCAGCTTAGTGGGACAGGGTGGGGAGCAGTACTTC. Amino acids: CASSLVGQGGEQYF.

The V and J genes are TRBV5-1 and TRBJ2-5; 9 bases fit TRBD2. The CDR3 extends over 16 amino acids. Trimming cost V 3 bases and J 4 bases; bases outside gene matches: 10. The germline gives CDR1 SGHRS, CDR2 YFSETQ. The CDR3 DNA reads as TGCGCCAGCAGCTCCGGACTAGCGCGAGCGTCAGAGACCCAGTACTTC. It translates to CASSSGLARASETQYF. Full variable domain (rest looked up from reference TRBV5-1 and TRBJ2-5): KAGVTQTPRYLIKTRGQQVTLSCSPISGHRSVSWYQQTPGQGLQFLFEYFSETQRNKGNFPGRFSGRQFSNSRSEMNVSTLELGDSALYLCASSSGLARASETQYFGPGTRLLVL.

In this sample, this clone turned up a few times. This chain joins TRBV27 and TRBJ2-3; weak D call: TRBD2 (6 bases). Germline assignment: CDR1 MNHEY and CDR2 SMNVEV (reference sequence). The germline V and J ends were trimmed by 3 bases and 1 base, with 11 bases remaining between them. The CDR3 is 15 residues long. Written as DNA, the CDR3 is TGTGCCAGCAGTTTTATGGTAGCGGGCACAGATACGCAGTATTTT. Protein sequence: CASSFMVAGTDTQYF.

V gene TRBV30 combines with J gene TRBJ1-1, with D unresolved. Germline V CDR1 and CDR2: GTSNPN, SVGIG (reference sequence). Trimming stripped 1 base from V and 3 bases from J, with 9 bases between. This CDR3 comprises 13 residues. The CDR3 DNA sequence: TGTGCCTGGAGTGCCCTTGGAGACACTGAAGCTTTCTTT. As protein: CAWSALGDTEAFF. Full variable domain (rest looked up from reference TRBV30 and TRBJ1-1): SQTIHQWPATLVQPVGSPLSLECTVEGTSNPNLYWYRQAAGRGLQLLFYSVGIGQISSEVPQNLSASRPQDRQFILSSKKLLLSDSGFYLCAWSALGDTEAFFGQGTRLTVV.

This chain uses TRBV28 with TRBJ2-3; 12 bases fit TRBD2. J lost 3 bases, V lost 5 bases, and 6 bases had no gene match. Germline V gives CDR1 MDHEN, CDR2 SYDVKM. The CDR3 is 16 residues long. CDR3: CASSASGRAGTDTQYF. CDR3 nucleotide sequence: TGTGCCAGCAGTGCTAGCGGGAGGGCCGGGACAGATACGCAGTATTTT.

This clone was counted a few times. The chain has TRBV29-1 and TRBJ2-7; weak D call: TRBD1 (6 bases). Trimming pared 3 bases from V and 5 bases from J, leaving 14 bases between. This CDR3 is built from 13 residues. Per germline, CDR1 SQVTM and CDR2 ANQGSEA. The CDR3: CSVDPRGANEQYF. The CDR3 nucleotides read TGCAGCGTTGACCCCAGGGGCGCCAACGAGCAGTACTTC.

This clone occurred once. The rearrangement uses TRBV2 and TRBJ2-7, with TRBD1 identical over 9 bases. This CDR3 is 15 amino acids long. V was clipped by 5 bases and J by 3 bases; unmatched bases: 8. Germline V CDR1 and CDR2: SNHLY, FYNNEI. This chain's CDR3 is CASSTTGGLFYEQYF. The DNA for the CDR3 is TGTGCCAGCAGTACCACAGGGGGCTTATTCTACGAGCAGTACTTC.

V and J are TRBV27 and TRBJ1-1; 8 bases agree with TRBD1. The V gene end was trimmed by 6 bases and the J gene end by 1 base; junction bases not matched to a gene: 13. CDR1 is MNHEY and CDR2 is SMNVEV in the germline V gene (reference sequence). The CDR3 totals 17 residues. The CDR3 DNA follows: TGTGCCAGCAGAAGTTTTCAGCAGGGGGCAAGGAACACTGAAGCTTTCTTT. Translated: CASRSFQQGARNTEAFF.

A single count supports this clone. Other DNA sequences of this sample code for an identical CDR3. The chain carries TRBV5-1 and TRBJ2-7, with TRBD2 matching over 7 bases. The V gene's germline CDR1 is SGHRS and CDR2 YFSETQ. V lost 0 bases to trimming and J lost 1 base; unmatched junction nucleotides: 7. The CDR3 runs 16 residues. CDR3 sequence (DNA): TGCGCCAGCAGCTTGGGAGGCGCGGGAGTTTCCTACGAGCAGTACTTC. Translating it yields CASSLGGAGVSYEQYF.

The V and J genes are TRBV27 and TRBJ2-1; TRBD1 agrees at 7 bases. This CDR3 region has 13 residues. With 6 bases clipped from V and 4 bases from J, the junction kept 3 bases outside the gene matches. Germline CDR1 and CDR2: MNHEY and SMNVEV (reference sequence). The CDR3 sequence: CASRGTAYNEQFF. DNA for the CDR3: TGTGCCAGCAGGGGGACAGCGTACAATGAGCAGTTCTTC.